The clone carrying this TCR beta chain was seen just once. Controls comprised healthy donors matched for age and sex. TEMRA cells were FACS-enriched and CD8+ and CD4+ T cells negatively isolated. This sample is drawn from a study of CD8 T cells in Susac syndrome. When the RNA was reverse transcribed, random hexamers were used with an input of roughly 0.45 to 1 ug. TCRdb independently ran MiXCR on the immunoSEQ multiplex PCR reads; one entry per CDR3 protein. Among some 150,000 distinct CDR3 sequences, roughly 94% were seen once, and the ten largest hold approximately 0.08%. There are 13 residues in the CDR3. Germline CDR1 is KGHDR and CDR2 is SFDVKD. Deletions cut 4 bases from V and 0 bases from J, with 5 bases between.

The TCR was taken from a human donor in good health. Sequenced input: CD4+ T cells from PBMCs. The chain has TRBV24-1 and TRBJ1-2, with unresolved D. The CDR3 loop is CATSDSSNYGYTF. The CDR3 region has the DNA TGTGCCACCAGTGACAGTTCTAACTATGGCTACACCTTC.